The T cell receptor beta chain under discussion was sequenced for a study of human T cells and chemical hapten exposure. Study context: Variation in per-sample TCR yields came mainly from small pooled library volume differences.

In its sample, this clonotype was seen a few times. Germline CDR1 reads DFQATT; CDR2 reads SNEGSKA (reference sequence). The CDR3 loop spans 15 amino acids. V lost 6 bases, J lost 5 bases, and 20 bases lay in between. Per the original methods: Counting gave a median of around 100,000 TCRs per sample, with values ranging from about 20,000 to 750,000. Each CDR3 protein is one row after TCRdb ran MiXCR on the RACE reads. The V and J calls follow TCRdb's processing rather than the paper's. Among 250,000 or so distinct CDR3 sequences listed, around 7% were seen once. Stated time point: pre-sensitization, week 0. The treatment here: therapeutic diphenylcyclopropenone sensitization with weekly scalp DPC.

The material sequenced was whole blood, taken in connection with sensitization to the hapten diphenylcyclopropenone (DPC). This chain connects TRBV20-1 to TRBJ2-1; perhaps TRBD2 as D (5 bases). The source is a man aged 18 to 35 with alopecia areata. Some clones in this sample may be carry-over from other donors' samples. CDR3 in amino acids: CSAPTRGSGHNEQFF. The CDR3 nucleotides are TGCAGTGCCCCGACCAGAGGGTCCGGGCACAATGAGCAGTTCTTC.